The rows below give T cell receptor beta chains drawn from one sample of a study of cytomegalovirus exposure and HLA in healthy donors. Profiling relied on immunoSEQ multiplex PCR, and the TCRdb table lists in-frame clones only, not all of them. The table includes 130,000 or so clones, roughly nine tenths detected once. The sample comprised PBMCs. Receptor source: a woman aged 18-29 years in good health and CMV-seropositive. The CDR3 runs from the conserved cysteine through the conserved F or W.

TRBJ1-3 | TRBV6-5 | CASTPPVGNTIYF
TRBJ1-1 | TRBV5-1 | CASSLITNTEAFF
TRBJ1-1 | TRBV5-4 | CASSTPGQQAFF
TRBJ1-1 | TRBV21-1 | CASSIEGGNTEAFF
TRBJ1-1 | TRBV4-2 | CASSLGQGASEAFF
TRBJ2-5 | TRBV6-6 | CASTGVGTQYF
TRBJ2-7 | TRBV7-2 | CASSFGVLLGEQYF
TRBJ2-1 | TRBV11-1 | CASGLAGNYNEQFF
TRBJ2-2 | TRBV5-1 | CASSAPSGGAVGELFF
TRBJ1-1 | TRBV6-5 | CASRGQGAKTEAFF
TRBJ1-1 | TRBV5-6 | CASSLESMNTEAFF